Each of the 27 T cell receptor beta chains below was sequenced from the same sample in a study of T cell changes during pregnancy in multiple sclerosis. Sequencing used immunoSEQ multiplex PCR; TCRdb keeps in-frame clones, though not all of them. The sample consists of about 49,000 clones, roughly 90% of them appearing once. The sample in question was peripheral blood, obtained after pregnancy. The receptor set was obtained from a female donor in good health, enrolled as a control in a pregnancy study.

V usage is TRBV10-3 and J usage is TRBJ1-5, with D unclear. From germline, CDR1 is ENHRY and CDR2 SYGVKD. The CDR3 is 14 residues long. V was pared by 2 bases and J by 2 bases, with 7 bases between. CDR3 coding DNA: TGTGCCATCAGTGAGGACCGGGGCAATCAGCCCCAGCATTTT. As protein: CAISEDRGNQPQHF.

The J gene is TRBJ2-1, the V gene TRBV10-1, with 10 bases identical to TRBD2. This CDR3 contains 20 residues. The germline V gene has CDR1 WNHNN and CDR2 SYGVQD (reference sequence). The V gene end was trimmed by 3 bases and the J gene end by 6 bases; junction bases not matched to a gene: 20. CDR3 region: CASSDLHRAGGIVHVNEQFF. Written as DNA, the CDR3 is TGCGCCAGCAGTGATCTCCATAGAGCGGGAGGGATTGTGCATGTCAATGAGCAGTTCTTC.

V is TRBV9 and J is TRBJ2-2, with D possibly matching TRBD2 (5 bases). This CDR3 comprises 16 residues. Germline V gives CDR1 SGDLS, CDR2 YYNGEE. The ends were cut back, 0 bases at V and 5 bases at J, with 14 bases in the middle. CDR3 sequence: CASSVAGVTRTGELFF. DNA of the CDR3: TGTGCCAGCAGCGTAGCTGGGGTTACTAGGACCGGGGAGCTGTTTTTT.

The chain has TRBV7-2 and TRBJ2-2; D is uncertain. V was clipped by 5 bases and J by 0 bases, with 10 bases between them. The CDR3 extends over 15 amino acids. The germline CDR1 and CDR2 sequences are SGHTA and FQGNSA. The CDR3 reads CASSLNLANTGELFF. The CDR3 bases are TGTGCCAGCAGCCTCAACCTAGCGAACACCGGGGAGCTGTTTTTT.

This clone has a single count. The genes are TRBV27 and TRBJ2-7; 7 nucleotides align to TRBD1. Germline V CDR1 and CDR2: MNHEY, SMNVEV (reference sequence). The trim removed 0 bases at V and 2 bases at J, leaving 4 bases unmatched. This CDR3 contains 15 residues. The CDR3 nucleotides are TGTGCCAGCAGTTTATCTTCCGGGACAGCCTACGAGCAGTACTTC. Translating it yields CASSLSSGTAYEQYF.

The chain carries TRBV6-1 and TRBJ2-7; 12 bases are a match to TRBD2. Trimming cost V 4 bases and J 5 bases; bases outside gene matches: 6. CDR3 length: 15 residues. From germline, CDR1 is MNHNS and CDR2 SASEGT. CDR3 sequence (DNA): TGTGCCAGCAGTGTCCGACTAGCGGGAGACGACGAGCAGTACTTC. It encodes CASSVRLAGDDEQYF.

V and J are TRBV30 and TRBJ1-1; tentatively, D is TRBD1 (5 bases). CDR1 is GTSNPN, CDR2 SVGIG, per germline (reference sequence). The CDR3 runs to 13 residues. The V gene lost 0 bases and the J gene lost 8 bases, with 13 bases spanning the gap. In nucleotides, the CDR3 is TGTGCCTGGAGTGTCGGCCAGGGAGGAGAAGCTTTCTTT. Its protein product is CAWSVGQGGEAFF.

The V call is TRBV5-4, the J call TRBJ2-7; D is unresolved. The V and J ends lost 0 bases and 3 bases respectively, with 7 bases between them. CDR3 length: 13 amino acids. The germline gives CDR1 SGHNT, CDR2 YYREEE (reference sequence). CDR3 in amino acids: CASSLGQIYEQYF. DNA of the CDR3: TGTGCCAGCAGCTTGGGGCAGATCTACGAGCAGTACTTC.

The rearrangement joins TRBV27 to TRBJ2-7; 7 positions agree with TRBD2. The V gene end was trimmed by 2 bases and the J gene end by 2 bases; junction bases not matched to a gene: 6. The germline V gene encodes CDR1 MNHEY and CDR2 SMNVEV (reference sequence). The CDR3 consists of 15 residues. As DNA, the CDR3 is TGTGCCAGCAGTTTAATGGCTAGCGGACCCTACGAGCAGTACTTC. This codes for CASSLMASGPYEQYF.

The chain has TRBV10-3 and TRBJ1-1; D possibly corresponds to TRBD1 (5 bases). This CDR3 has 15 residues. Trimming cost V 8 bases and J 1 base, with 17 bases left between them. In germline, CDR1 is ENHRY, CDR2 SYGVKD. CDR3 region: CAIRGEVKENTEAFF. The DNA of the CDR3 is TGTGCCATCCGGGGGGAAGTAAAAGAGAACACTGAAGCTTTCTTT.

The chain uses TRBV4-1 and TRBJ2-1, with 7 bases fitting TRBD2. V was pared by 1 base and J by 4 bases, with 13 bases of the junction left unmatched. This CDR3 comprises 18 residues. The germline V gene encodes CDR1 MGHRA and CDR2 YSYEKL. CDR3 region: CASSQGGLGAGVYNEQFF. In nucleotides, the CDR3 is TGCGCCAGCAGCCAAGGGGGCCTAGGGGCGGGGGTATACAATGAGCAGTTCTTC.

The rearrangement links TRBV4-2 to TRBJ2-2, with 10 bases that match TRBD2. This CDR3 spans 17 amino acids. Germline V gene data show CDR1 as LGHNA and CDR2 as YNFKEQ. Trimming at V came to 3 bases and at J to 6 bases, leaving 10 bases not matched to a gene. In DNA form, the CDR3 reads TGTGCCAGCAGCCAGGAGCCTACTAGCGGGGTTCCCGGGGAGCTGTTTTTT. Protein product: CASSQEPTSGVPGELFF.

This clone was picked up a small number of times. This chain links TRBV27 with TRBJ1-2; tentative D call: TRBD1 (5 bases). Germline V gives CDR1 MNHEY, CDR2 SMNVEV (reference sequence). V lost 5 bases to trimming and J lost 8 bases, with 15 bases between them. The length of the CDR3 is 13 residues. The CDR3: CASSQGSGGGYTF. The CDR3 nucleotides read TGTGCCAGCAGTCAGGGATCTGGTGGAGGCTACACCTTC.

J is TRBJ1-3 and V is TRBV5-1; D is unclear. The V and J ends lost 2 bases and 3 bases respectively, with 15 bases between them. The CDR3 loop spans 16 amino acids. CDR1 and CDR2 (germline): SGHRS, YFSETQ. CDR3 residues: CASSFRPAGSGNTIYF. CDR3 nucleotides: TGCGCCAGCAGCTTCCGCCCAGCGGGAAGTGGAAACACCATATATTTT.

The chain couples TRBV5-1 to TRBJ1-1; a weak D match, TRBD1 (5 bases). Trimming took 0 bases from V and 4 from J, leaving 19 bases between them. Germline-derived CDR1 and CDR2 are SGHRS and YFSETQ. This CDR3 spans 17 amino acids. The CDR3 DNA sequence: TGCGCCAGCAGCTTGGAGGGAACGGGAGGGGTGGGCACTGAAGCTTTCTTT. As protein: CASSLEGTGGVGTEAFF.

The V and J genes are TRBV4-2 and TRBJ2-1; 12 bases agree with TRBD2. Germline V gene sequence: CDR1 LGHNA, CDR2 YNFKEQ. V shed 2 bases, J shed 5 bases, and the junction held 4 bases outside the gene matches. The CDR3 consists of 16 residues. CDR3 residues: CASSQQGLAGHNEQFF. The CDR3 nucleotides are TGTGCCAGCAGCCAACAAGGACTAGCGGGGCACAATGAGCAGTTCTTC.

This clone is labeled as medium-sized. The CDR3 reads CASSLLSGEDTQYF. The DNA for the CDR3 is TGTGCCAGCAGCCTCCTCTCCGGGGAAGATACGCAGTATTTT. V is TRBV7-9 and J is TRBJ2-3; perhaps TRBD2 as D (5 bases). The germline CDR1 and CDR2 sequences are SEHNR and FQNEAQ (reference sequence). The CDR3 spans 14 residues. Trimming pared 5 bases from V and 5 bases from J, leaving 14 bases between.

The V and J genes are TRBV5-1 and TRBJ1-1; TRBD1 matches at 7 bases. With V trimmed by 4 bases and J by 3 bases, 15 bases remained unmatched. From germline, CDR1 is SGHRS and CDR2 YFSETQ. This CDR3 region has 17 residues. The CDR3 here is CASSPLRQGGQDTEAFF. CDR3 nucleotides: TGCGCCAGCAGCCCATTAAGACAGGGAGGTCAGGACACTGAAGCTTTCTTT.

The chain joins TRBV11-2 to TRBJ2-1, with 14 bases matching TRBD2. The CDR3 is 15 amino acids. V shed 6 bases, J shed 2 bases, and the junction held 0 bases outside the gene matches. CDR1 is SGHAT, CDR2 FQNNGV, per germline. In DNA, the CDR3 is TGTGCCAGCAGGGGACTAGCGGGGGCCTACAATGAGCAGTTCTTC. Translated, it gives CASRGLAGAYNEQFF.

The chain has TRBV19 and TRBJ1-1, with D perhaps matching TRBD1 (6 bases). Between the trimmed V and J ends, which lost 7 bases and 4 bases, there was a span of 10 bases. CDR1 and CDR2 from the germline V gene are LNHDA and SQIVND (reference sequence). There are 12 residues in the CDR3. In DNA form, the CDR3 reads TGTGCCAGTAAAAGGGGGGGCACTGAAGCTTTCTTT. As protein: CASKRGGTEAFF.

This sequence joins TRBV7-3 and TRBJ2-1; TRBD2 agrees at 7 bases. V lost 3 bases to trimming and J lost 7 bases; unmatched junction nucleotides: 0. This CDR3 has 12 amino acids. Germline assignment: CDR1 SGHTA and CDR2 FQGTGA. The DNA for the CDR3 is TGTGCCAGCAGCTTTAGCGGGAATGAGCAGTTCTTC. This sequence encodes CASSFSGNEQFF.

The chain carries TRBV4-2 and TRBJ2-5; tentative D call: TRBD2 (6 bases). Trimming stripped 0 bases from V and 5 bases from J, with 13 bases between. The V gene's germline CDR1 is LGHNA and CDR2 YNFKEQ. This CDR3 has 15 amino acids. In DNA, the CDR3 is TGTGCCAGCAGCCAAGATGGGGGAACTAGCGAGACCCAGTACTTC. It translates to CASSQDGGTSETQYF.

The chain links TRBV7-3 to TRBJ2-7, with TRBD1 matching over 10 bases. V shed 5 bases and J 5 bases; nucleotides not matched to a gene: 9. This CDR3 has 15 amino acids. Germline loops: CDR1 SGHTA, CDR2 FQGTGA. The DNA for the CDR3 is TGTGCCAGCAGCCGAAACGCGGGACAGGGGAACGAGCAGTACTTC. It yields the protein CASSRNAGQGNEQYF.

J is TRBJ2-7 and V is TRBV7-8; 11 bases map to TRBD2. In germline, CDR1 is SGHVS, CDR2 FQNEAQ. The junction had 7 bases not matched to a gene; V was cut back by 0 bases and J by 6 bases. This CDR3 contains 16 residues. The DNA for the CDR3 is TGTGCCAGCAGCTTAGCGCTTAGCGGGGGGGCCCTCGAGCAGTACTTC. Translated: CASSLALSGGALEQYF. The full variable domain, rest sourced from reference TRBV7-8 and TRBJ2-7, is GAGVSQSPRYKVAKRGQDVALRCDPISGHVSLFWYQQALGQGPEFLTYFQNEAQLDKSGLPSDRFFAERPEGSVSTLKIQRTQQEDSAVYLCASSLALSGGALEQYFGPGTRLTVT.

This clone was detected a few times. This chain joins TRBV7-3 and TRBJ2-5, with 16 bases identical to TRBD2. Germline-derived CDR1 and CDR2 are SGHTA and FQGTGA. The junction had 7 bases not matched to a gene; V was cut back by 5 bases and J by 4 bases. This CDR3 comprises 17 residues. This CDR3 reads CASSTGTSGGARETQYF. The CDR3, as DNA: TGTGCCAGCAGCACCGGGACTAGCGGGGGGGCCCGAGAGACCCAGTACTTC. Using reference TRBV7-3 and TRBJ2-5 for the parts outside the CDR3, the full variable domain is GAGVSQTPSNKVTEKGKYVELRCDPISGHTALYWYRQSLGQGPEFLIYFQGTGAADDSGLPNDRFFAVRPEGSVSTLKIQRTERGDSAVYLCASSTGTSGGARETQYFGPGTRLLVL.

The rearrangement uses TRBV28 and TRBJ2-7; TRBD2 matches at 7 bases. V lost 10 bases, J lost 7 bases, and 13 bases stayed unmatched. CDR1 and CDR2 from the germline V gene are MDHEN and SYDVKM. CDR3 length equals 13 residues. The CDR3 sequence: CATRTSNEGEQYF. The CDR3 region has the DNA TGTGCCACACGGACTAGTAATGAGGGGGAGCAGTACTTC.

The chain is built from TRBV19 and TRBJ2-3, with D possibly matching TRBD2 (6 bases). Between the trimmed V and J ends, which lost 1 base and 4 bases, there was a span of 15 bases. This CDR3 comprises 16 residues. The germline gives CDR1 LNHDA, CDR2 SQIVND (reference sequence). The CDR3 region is CASSIVASGDSDTQYF. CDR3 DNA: TGTGCCAGTAGTATAGTTGCCTCGGGAGACTCAGATACGCAGTATTTT.